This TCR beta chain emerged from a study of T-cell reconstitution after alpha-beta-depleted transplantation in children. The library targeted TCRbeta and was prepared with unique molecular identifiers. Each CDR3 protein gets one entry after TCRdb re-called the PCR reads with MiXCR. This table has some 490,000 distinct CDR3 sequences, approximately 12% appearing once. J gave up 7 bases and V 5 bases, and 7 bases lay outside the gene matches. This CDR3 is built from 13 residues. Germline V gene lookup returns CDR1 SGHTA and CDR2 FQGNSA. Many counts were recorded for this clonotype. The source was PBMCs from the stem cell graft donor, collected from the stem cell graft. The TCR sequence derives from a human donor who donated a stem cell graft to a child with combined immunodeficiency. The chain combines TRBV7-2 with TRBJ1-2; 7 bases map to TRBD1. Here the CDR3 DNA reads TGTGCCAGCAGCGCGGGACAGATACCTGGCTACACCTTC. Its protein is CASSAGQIPGYTF.